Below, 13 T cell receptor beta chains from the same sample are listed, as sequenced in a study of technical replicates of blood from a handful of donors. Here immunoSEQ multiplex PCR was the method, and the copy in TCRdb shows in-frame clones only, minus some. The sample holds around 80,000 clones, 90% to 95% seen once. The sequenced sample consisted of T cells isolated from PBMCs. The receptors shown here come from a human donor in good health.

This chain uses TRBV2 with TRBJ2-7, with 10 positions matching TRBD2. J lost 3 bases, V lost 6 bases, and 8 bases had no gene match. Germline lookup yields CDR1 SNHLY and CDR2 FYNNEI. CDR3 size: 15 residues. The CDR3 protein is CASRLGLASIYEQYF. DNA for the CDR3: TGTGCCAGCAGACTGGGACTAGCGAGCATCTACGAGCAGTACTTC. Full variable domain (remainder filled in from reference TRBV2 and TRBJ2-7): EPEVTQTPSHQVTQMGQEVILRCVPISNHLYFYWYRQILGQKVEFLVSFYNNEISEKSEIFDDQFSVERPDGSNFTLKIRSTKLEDSAMYFCASRLGLASIYEQYFGPGTRLTVT.

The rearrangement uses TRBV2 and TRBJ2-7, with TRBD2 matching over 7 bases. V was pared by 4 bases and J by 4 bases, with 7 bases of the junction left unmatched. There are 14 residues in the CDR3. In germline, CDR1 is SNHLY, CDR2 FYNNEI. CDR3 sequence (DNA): TGTGCCAGCAGTGGGGGGAGGGAACTGTACGAGCAGTACTTC. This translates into CASSGGRELYEQYF.

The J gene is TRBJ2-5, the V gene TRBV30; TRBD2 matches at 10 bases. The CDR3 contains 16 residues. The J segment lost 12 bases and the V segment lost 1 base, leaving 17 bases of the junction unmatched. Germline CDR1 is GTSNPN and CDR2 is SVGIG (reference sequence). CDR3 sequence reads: CAWSASFPGTSDLEYF. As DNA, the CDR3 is TGTGCCTGGAGTGCGTCCTTTCCCGGGACTAGCGATCTGGAGTACTTC.

CDR3 nucleotides: TGTGCCAGCAGCCAAATCGGGTACGGTGAAGCTTTCTTT. Protein sequence: CASSQIGYGEAFF. The chain is built from TRBV14 and TRBJ1-1; D is ambiguous. This CDR3 spans 13 amino acids. Germline CDR1 reads SGHDN; CDR2 reads FVKESK. Trimming removed 2 bases at V and 7 bases at J, with 11 bases between.

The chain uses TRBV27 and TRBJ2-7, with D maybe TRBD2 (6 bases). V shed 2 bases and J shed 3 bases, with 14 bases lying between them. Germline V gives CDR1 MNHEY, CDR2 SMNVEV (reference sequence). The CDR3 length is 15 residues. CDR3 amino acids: CASSLRRDWGYEQYF. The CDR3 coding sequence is TGTGCCAGCAGTTTAAGGAGGGATTGGGGCTACGAGCAGTACTTC.

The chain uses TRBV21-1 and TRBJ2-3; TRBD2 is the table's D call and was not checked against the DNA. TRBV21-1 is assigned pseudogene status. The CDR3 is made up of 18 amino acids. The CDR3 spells CASSLGTSGNSSTDTQYF. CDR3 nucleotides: TGTGCCAGCAGCCTCGGGACTAGCGGGAACTCTAGCACAGATACGCAGTATTTT.

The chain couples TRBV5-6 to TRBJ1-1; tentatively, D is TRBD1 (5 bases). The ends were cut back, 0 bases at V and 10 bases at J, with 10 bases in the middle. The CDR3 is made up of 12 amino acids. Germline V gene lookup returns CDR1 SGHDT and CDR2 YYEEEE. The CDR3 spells CASSLVGEGAFF. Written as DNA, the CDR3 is TGTGCCAGCAGCTTGGTGGGGGAGGGAGCTTTCTTT.

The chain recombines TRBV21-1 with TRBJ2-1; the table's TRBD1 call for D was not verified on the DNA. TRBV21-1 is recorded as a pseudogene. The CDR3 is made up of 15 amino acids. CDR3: CASRTGQGTYNEQFF. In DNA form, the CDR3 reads TGTGCCAGCAGGACCGGACAGGGCACCTACAATGAGCAGTTCTTC.

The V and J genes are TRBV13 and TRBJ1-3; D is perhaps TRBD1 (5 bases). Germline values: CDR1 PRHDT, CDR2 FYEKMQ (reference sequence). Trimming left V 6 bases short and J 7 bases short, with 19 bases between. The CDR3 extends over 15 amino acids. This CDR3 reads CASSLGGGLSNTIYF. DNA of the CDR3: TGTGCCAGCAGTCTGGGGGGAGGGTTATCGAACACCATATATTTT.

The CDR3 DNA is TGTGCCAGCAGCCCCCAAGCGGGAGAGTATACCGGGGAGCTGTTTTTT. Residues: CASSPQAGEYTGELFF. The chain links TRBV9 to TRBJ2-2; 8 nucleotides align to TRBD2. This CDR3 contains 16 residues. V was clipped by 4 bases and J by 5 bases; unmatched bases: 10. Looked up from germline, CDR1 is SGDLS and CDR2 is YYNGEE.

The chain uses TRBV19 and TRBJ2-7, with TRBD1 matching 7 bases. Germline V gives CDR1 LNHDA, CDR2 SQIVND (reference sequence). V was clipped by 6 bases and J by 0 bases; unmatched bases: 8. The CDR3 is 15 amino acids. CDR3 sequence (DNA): TGTGCCAGTAGGGCCAGCCAGGGGGTCTCCTACGAGCAGTACTTC. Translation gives CASRASQGVSYEQYF.

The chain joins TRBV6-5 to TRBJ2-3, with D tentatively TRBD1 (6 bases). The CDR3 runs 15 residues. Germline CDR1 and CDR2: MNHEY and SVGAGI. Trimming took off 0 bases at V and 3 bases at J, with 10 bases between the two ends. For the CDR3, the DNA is TGTGCCAGCAGTTACTCTGGGGGCCAGACAGATACGCAGTATTTT. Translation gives CASSYSGGQTDTQYF.

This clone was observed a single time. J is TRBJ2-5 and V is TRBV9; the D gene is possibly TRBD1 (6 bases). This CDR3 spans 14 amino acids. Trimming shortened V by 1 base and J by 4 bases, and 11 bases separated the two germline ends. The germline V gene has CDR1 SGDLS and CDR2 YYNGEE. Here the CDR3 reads CASSVMGAAETQYF. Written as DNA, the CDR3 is TGTGCCAGCAGCGTAATGGGGGCCGCAGAGACCCAGTACTTC. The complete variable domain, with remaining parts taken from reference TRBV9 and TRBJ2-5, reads DSGVTQTPKHLITATGQRVTLRCSPRSGDLSVYWYQQSLDQGLQFLIQYYNGEERAKGNILERFSAQQFPDLHSELNLSSLELGDSALYFCASSVMGAAETQYFGPGTRLLVL.